Reported below is one T cell receptor (beta chain). At one end, the junction sequence differs from germline, possibly due to a read error. This sample is part of a study of cytomegalovirus exposure and HLA in healthy donors. Germline V CDR1 and CDR2: LNHDA, SQIVND (reference sequence). This CDR3 has 16 amino acids. Both 60 Vbeta primers and 13 Jbeta primers went into the PCR. Profiled with immunoSEQ multiplex PCR; TCRdb holds only in-frame clones, not every one. The listing records some 140,000 clones. Sequencing was carried out using PBMCs. J is TRBJ1-5 and V is TRBV19; D is ambiguous. The receptor was isolated from a woman aged 35 to 49 in good health and CMV-seronegative. The CDR3 coding sequence is TGTGCCGGTAGTATCCCCACGGGTGGTAGGAATCAGCCCCAGCATTTT. Translating gives CAGSIPTGGRNQPQHF. Filled out from reference TRBV19 and TRBJ1-5, the complete variable domain reads DGGITQSPKYLFRKEGQNVTLSCEQNLNHDAMYWYRQDPGQGLRLIYYSQIVNDFQKGDIAEGYSVSREKKESFPLTVTSAQKNPTAFYLCAGSIPTGGRNQPQHFGDGTRLSIL.